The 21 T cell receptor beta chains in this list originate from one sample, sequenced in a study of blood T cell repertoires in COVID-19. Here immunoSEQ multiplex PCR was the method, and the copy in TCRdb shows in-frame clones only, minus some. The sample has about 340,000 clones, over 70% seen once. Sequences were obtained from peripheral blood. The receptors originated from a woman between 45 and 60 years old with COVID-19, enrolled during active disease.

CDR3: CASSVDDGRAWNEQFF. The CDR3 DNA follows: TGTGCCAGCAGCGTAGACGACGGGAGGGCCTGGAATGAGCAGTTCTTC. The rearrangement links TRBV9 to TRBJ2-1, with 8 bases identical to TRBD2. The CDR3 extends over 16 amino acids. From germline, CDR1 is SGDLS and CDR2 YYNGEE. After removal of 0 bases from V and 7 bases from J, the junction contained 9 bases not matched to a gene.

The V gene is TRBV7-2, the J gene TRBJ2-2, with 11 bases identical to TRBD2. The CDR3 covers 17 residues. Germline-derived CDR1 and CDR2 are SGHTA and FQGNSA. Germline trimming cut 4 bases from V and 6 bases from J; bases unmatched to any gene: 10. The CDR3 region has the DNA TGTGCCAGCAGCTCCCGTAGCGGGAGGGCCAGGGCCGGGGAGCTGTTTTTT. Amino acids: CASSSRSGRARAGELFF.

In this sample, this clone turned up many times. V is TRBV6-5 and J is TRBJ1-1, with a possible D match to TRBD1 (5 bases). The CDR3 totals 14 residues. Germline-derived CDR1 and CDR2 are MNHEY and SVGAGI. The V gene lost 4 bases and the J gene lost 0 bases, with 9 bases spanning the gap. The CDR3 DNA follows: TGTGCCAGCAGTTTTGGGGCCATGAACACTGAAGCTTTCTTT. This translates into CASSFGAMNTEAFF.

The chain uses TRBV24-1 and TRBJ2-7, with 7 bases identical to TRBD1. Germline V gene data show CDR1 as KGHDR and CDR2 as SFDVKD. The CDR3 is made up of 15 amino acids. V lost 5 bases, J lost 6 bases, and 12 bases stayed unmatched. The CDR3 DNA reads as TGTGCCACCAGTGCCTCTTCGGGACAGATCTCCGAGCAGTACTTC. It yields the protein CATSASSGQISEQYF.

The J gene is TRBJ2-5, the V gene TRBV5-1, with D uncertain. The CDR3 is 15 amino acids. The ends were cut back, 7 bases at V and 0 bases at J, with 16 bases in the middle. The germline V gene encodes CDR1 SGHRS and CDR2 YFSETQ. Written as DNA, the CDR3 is TGCGCCAGCCGGCAAAGTACAGTGTACCAAGAGACCCAGTACTTC. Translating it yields CASRQSTVYQETQYF.

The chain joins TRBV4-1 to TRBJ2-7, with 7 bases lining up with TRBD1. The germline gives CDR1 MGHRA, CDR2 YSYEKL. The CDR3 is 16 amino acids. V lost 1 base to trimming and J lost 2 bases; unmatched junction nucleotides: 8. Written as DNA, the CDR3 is TGCGCCAGCAGCCAAGCGGGACAGTGGTCTGCCTACGAGCAGTACTTC. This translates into CASSQAGQWSAYEQYF.

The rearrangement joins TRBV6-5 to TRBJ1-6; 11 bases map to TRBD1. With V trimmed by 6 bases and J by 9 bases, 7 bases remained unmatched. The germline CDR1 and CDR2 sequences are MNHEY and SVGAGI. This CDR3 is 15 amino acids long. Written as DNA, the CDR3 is TGTGCCAGCAGCCCCACCGGGACAGGGGGTTCACCCCTCCACTTT. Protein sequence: CASSPTGTGGSPLHF.

CDR3 region: CASSVGGQVQETQYF. The CDR3 bases are TGTGCCAGCAGCGTAGGCGGACAGGTTCAAGAGACCCAGTACTTC. This chain uses TRBV9 with TRBJ2-5; 7 nucleotides align to TRBD1. The V gene end was trimmed by 0 bases and the J gene end by 2 bases; junction bases not matched to a gene: 4. This CDR3 contains 15 residues. The germline CDR1 and CDR2 sequences are SGDLS and YYNGEE.

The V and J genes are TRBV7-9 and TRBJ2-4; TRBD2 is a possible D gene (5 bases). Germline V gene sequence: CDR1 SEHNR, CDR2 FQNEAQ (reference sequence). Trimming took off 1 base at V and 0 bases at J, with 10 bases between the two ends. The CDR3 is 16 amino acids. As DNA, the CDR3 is TGTGCCAGCAGCTTAGATGGCGGGCTAGCCAAAAACATTCAGTACTTC. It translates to CASSLDGGLAKNIQYF.

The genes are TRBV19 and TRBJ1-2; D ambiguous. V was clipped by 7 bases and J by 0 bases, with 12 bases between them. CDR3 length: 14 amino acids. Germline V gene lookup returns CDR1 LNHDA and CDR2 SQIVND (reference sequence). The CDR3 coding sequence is TGTGCCAGTACCGGCGGCAACGCTAACTATGGCTACACCTTC. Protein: CASTGGNANYGYTF.

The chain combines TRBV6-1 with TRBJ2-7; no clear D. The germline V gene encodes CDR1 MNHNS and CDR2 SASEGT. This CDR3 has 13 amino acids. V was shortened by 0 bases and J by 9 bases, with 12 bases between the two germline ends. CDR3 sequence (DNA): TGTGCCAGCAGTGAAGCCGCCCAAACGGGGCAGTACTTC. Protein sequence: CASSEAAQTGQYF.

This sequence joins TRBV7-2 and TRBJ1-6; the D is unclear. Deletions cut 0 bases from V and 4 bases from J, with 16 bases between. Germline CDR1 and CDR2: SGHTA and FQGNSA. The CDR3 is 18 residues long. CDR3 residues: CASSLAPPNAGYNSPLHF. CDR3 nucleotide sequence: TGTGCCAGCAGCTTAGCCCCTCCCAATGCGGGGTATAATTCACCCCTCCACTTT.

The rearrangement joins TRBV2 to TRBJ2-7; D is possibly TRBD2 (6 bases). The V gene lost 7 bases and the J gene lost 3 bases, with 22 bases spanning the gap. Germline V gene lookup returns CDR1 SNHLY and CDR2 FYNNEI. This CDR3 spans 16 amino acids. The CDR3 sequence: CASNSIVAEDLYEQYF. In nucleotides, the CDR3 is TGTGCCAGCAATAGTATCGTAGCGGAAGATCTCTACGAGCAGTACTTC. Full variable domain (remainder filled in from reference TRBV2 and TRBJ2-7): EPEVTQTPSHQVTQMGQEVILRCVPISNHLYFYWYRQILGQKVEFLVSFYNNEISEKSEIFDDQFSVERPDGSNFTLKIRSTKLEDSAMYFCASNSIVAEDLYEQYFGPGTRLTVT.

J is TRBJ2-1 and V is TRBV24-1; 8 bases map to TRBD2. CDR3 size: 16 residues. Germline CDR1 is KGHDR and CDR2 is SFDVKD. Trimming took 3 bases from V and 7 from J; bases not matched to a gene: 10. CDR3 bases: TGTGCCACCAGTGATCCGGCCGGGAGGGCCACGAATGAGCAGTTCTTC. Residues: CATSDPAGRATNEQFF.

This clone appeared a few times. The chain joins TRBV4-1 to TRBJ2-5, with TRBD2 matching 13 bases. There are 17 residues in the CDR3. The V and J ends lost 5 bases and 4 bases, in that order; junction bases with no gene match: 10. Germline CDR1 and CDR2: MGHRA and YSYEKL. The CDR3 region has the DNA TGCGCCAGCAGCTCTCAGACTAGCGGGAGGCAGGGAGAGACCCAGTACTTC. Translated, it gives CASSSQTSGRQGETQYF.

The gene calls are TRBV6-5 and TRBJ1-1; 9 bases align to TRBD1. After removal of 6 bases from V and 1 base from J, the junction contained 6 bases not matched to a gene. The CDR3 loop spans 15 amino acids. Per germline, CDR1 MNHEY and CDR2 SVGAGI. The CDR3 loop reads CASRGDRAGNTEAFF. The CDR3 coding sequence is TGTGCCAGCAGAGGGGACAGGGCGGGGAACACTGAAGCTTTCTTT.

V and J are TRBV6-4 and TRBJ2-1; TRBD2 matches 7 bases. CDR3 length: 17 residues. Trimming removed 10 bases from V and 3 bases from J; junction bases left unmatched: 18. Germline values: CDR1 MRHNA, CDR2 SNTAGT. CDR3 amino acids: CATGFEGGKTFYNEQFF. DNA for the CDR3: TGTGCCACCGGTTTCGAGGGAGGGAAAACATTCTACAATGAGCAGTTCTTC.

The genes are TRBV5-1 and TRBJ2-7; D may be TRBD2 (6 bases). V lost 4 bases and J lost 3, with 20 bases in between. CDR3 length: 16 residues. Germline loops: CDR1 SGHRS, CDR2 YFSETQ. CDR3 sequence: CASSPGGQGGNYEQYF. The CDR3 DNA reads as TGCGCCAGCAGCCCCGGGGGTCAGGGTGGCAACTACGAGCAGTACTTC.

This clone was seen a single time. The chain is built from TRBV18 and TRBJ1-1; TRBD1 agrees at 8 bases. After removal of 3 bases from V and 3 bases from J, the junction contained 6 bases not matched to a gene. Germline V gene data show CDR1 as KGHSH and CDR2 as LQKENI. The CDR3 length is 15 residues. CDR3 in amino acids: CASSPDREAYTEAFF. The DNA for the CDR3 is TGTGCCAGCTCACCGGACAGGGAGGCGTACACTGAAGCTTTCTTT.

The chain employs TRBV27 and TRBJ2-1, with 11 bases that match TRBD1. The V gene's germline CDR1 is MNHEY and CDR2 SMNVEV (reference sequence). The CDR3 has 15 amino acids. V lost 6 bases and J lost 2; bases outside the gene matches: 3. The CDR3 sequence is CASRAGQGAYNEQFF. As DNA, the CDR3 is TGTGCCAGCAGGGCGGGACAGGGGGCCTACAATGAGCAGTTCTTC.

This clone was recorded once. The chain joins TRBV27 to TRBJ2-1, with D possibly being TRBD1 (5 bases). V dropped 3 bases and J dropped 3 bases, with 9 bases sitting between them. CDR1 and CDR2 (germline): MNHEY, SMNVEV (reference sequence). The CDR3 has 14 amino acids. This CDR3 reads CASSFGQNYNEQFF. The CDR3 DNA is TGTGCCAGCAGTTTTGGACAAAACTACAATGAGCAGTTCTTC.